This TCR beta chain comes out of a study of CD8+CD57+ T cells in acquired aplastic anemia. Study at large: Recorded DNA amounts for sorted CD4+ and CD8+ cells had an average of 3.2 ug.

This clonotype has a handful of counts. Its antigen is not identified. Study-wide results and caveats: The CD8+ Simpson's diversity of patients and controls was not significantly different. Sharing between patients and controls was observed for roughly 29 CD8+ CDR3 sequences.

Trimming removed 10 bases from V and 3 bases from J, with 23 bases in between. The CDR3 contains 16 residues. Germline values: CDR1 ENHRY, CDR2 SYGVKD. Patients who underwent sequencing had shown CD8+CD57+ cell expansion by flow cytometry. The study profiled TCR beta VDJ and CDR3 using genomic DNA as template. TCRdb reprocessed the reads via MiXCR and lists one record per CDR3 protein. This sample carries about 95,000 distinct CDR3 sequences, about 67% of them seen once, and the ten largest clones take 50% to 70%. Sequenced material: sorted CD4+, CD8+, or CD8+CD57+ T cells (not recorded which) from PBMCs. The V call is TRBV10-3, the J call TRBJ2-3; D might be TRBD1 (5 bases). The receptor comes from a human donor with aplastic anemia. The CDR3 region is CATTTPGQGLTDTQYF. CDR3 nucleotide sequence: TGTGCCACCACAACGCCGGGTCAGGGTCTGACAGATACGCAGTATTTT.